These 29 T cell receptor beta chains came from one sample sequenced in a study of T cells in Graves' hyperthyroidism and ophthalmopathy. Amplified TCR beta CDR3 regions derived from RNA transcripts. The HTBI primer set drove a first-round RT-PCR of the TCR CDR3. Each CDR3 protein is one row after TCRdb ran MiXCR on the multiplex PCR reads. The sample lists roughly 580,000 distinct CDR3 sequences; about 14% were seen once. Sequencing used blood. Every receptor here comes from a woman aged 30 to 39 with Graves' hyperthyroidism that later progressed to Graves' ophthalmopathy.

This clonotype was recorded at least ten times. V is TRBV25-1 and J is TRBJ2-4; 7 bases are a match to TRBD1. Germline values: CDR1 MGHDK, CDR2 SYGVNS. The CDR3 loop spans 16 amino acids. J gave up 0 bases and V 2 bases, and 4 bases lay outside the gene matches. CDR3: CASSETGQLAKNIQYF. The CDR3 coding sequence is TGTGCCAGCAGTGAAACGGGACAGCTAGCCAAAAACATTCAGTACTTC.

The V and J genes are TRBV20-1 and TRBJ2-3; D call uncertain. The CDR3 runs to 14 residues. Germline V CDR1 and CDR2: DFQATT, SNEGSKA (reference sequence). CDR3 nucleotides: TGCAGCGTCGGCGGACGGTTAACCACAGATACGCAGTATTTT. This translates into CSVGGRLTTDTQYF.

A remark on this clonotype: A much larger clone lies a single base off, so this may be a read error. The DNA for the CDR3 is TGTGCCAGCAGAAGTCCCGTGACTCCGAACACCGGGGAGCTGTTTTTT. Translated: CASRSPVTPNTGELFF. The genes are TRBV6-2 or TRBV6-3 and TRBJ2-2; D unresolved. V lost 6 bases and J lost 0, with 14 bases in between. The CDR3 contains 16 residues. Germline V gives CDR1 MNHEY, CDR2 SVGEGT.

J is TRBJ2-2 and V is TRBV6-1; 10 nucleotides match TRBD1. CDR1 and CDR2 (germline): MNHNS, SASEGT. CDR3 length: 15 amino acids. After removal of 6 bases from V and 0 bases from J, the junction contained 1 base not matched to a gene. This CDR3 reads CASRGTGANTGELFF. CDR3 DNA sequence: TGTGCCAGCAGGGGGACAGGGGCGAACACCGGGGAGCTGTTTTTT.

This clonotype was counted at least ten times. The CDR3 spells CASSSFGRGSNQPQHF. The CDR3 bases are TGTGCCAGCAGTTCCTTCGGGAGGGGAAGCAATCAGCCCCAGCATTTT. This sequence joins TRBV12-3 or TRBV12-4 and TRBJ1-5, with D possibly being TRBD1 (5 bases). This CDR3 is 16 amino acids long. The V gene lost 4 bases and the J gene lost 1 base, with 14 bases spanning the gap.

As regards this clonotype: This may come from a read error, since a much larger clone is one base off. V and J are TRBV9 and TRBJ2-7; either TRBD1 or TRBD2 may fit D (6 bases each). This CDR3 is built from 17 residues. CDR1 is SGDLS, CDR2 YYNGEE, per germline. The CDR3 protein is CASSRGGSIRSSYEHYF. In DNA form, the CDR3 reads TGTGCCAGCAGCCGAGGGGGGAGTATCAGGAGCTCCTACGAGCACTACTTC.

The chain couples TRBV6-1 to TRBJ2-3; D may be TRBD1 or TRBD2 (5 bases each). Trimming cost V 6 bases and J 8 bases, with 21 bases left between them. Germline CDR1 reads MNHNS; CDR2 reads SASEGT. The CDR3 extends over 15 amino acids. The chain's CDR3 is CASSPGTPGFVTQYF. Here the CDR3 DNA reads TGTGCCAGCAGCCCAGGGACCCCAGGATTCGTTACGCAGTATTTT.

V is TRBV6-4 and J is TRBJ2-3; possibly TRBD2 for D (5 bases). CDR1 and CDR2 from the germline V gene are MRHNA and SNTAGT. CDR3 length: 15 amino acids. V lost 3 bases to trimming and J lost 1 base, with 11 bases between them. The CDR3 loop reads CASSEGEGGTDTQYF. In DNA form, the CDR3 reads TGTGCCAGCAGTGAAGGAGAGGGCGGCACAGATACGCAGTATTTT.

This chain connects TRBV20-1 to TRBJ2-7; TRBD2 matches 10 bases. Unmatched junction bases numbered 10, after V lost 6 bases and J lost 5 bases. This CDR3 has 14 amino acids. Germline CDR1 and CDR2: DFQATT and SNEGSKA (reference sequence). In DNA, the CDR3 is TGCAGTGCCTCCCCTTCTAGCGGGAGAAACGAGCAGTACTTC. Its translation: CSASPSSGRNEQYF.

Regarding this clonotype: Given a much more abundant clone one base away, this may be a read error. This chain joins TRBV30 and TRBJ2-2, with 12 bases fitting TRBD2. Per germline, CDR1 GTSNPN and CDR2 SVGIG (reference sequence). The CDR3 length is 17 residues. The CDR3 DNA sequence: TGTGCCTGGAGTGTCCAGCGGACTAGCGGGATCACCGGGGAGCGGTTTTTT. Protein sequence: CAWSVQRTSGITGERFF.

The J gene is TRBJ2-2, the V gene TRBV4-3, with D unclear. CDR1 is LGHNA, CDR2 YSLEER, per germline. CDR3 size: 14 residues. Trimming stripped 8 bases from V and 0 bases from J, with 10 bases between. CDR3 loop: CASRSSANTGELFF. The CDR3 region has the DNA TGCGCCAGCCGTAGCTCTGCGAACACCGGGGAGCTGTTTTTT.

For this clonotype: A much more abundant neighbour one base away suggests this may be a read error. The gene calls are TRBV6-5 and TRBJ2-5; tentatively, D is TRBD1 (6 bases). This CDR3 has 16 amino acids. Germline V gene lookup returns CDR1 MNHEY and CDR2 SVGAGI. CDR3 sequence reads: CAGSYQQGSLAETQYF. In DNA form, the CDR3 reads TGTGCCGGCAGTTATCAACAGGGAAGTTTGGCGGAGACCCAGTACTTC.

This clonotype occurred many times. Written as DNA, the CDR3 is TGTGCCAGCCCGGGACTAGCGGGATTGTCCTACGAGCAGTACTTC. This sequence encodes CASPGLAGLSYEQYF. This rearrangement joins TRBV6-1 to TRBJ2-7, with 13 bases that match TRBD2. Germline values: CDR1 MNHNS, CDR2 SASEGT. Losses at the gene ends were 8 bases for V and 1 base for J; bases not matched to a gene: 5. The CDR3 is 15 residues long.

This clonotype showed up just once. The J gene is TRBJ1-1, the V gene TRBV18; 10 positions agree with TRBD1. V gave up 6 bases and J gave up 4 bases; unmatched junction bases: 8. Germline V lookup: CDR1 KGHSH, CDR2 LQKENI. This CDR3 comprises 15 residues. CDR3 residues: CASSSPRQGATEAFF. CDR3 DNA: TGTGCCAGCTCCTCACCCCGACAGGGGGCCACTGAAGCTTTCTTT.

This clonotype was recorded a few times. J is TRBJ2-7 and V is TRBV12-3 or TRBV12-4; 12 nucleotides agree with TRBD2. The CDR3 has 16 residues. Trimming took 2 bases from V and 1 from J; bases not matched to a gene: 3. As DNA, the CDR3 is TGTGCCAGCAGTTTAAGGACTAGCGGGATTTCCTACGAGCAGTACTTC. Protein sequence: CASSLRTSGISYEQYF.

This clonotype appeared many times. V gene TRBV24-1 combines with J gene TRBJ2-1, with a tentative D call TRBD1 (6 bases). CDR1 KGHDR and CDR2 SFDVKD come from the germline V gene. CDR3 length: 14 amino acids. Trimming removed 0 bases from V and 4 bases from J, with 6 bases in between. CDR3 residues: CATSDLQGYNEQFF. The CDR3 DNA reads TGTGCCACCAGTGATTTGCAGGGGTACAATGAGCAGTTCTTC.

Many counts were recorded for this clonotype. The chain couples TRBV27 to TRBJ1-2; D may be TRBD1 (5 bases). From germline, CDR1 is MNHEY and CDR2 SMNVEV (reference sequence). V was pared by 9 bases and J by 4 bases, with 18 bases between. The CDR3 covers 14 residues. The CDR3 spells CASRIGVGGYGYTF. The CDR3 DNA sequence: TGTGCCAGTAGAATAGGGGTCGGGGGCTATGGCTACACCTTC.

This clonotype has ten or more counts. The chain combines TRBV4-1 with TRBJ1-5, with D possibly being TRBD1 (5 bases). V lost 1 base and J lost 6, with 7 bases in between. CDR3 length: 13 amino acids. CDR1 and CDR2 (germline): MGHRA, YSYEKL. The CDR3 DNA sequence: TGCGCCAGCAGCCAAGTTGGGGCTCAGCCCCAGCATTTT. Its protein product is CASSQVGAQPQHF.

This clonotype came up many times. V gene TRBV6-1 combines with J gene TRBJ1-2, with TRBD1 matching 8 bases. The germline CDR1 and CDR2 sequences are MNHNS and SASEGT. The CDR3 consists of 20 residues. Unmatched junction bases numbered 20, after V lost 5 bases and J lost 0 bases. The CDR3 reads CASSSDRGQGRRTANYGYTF. The DNA of the CDR3 is TGTGCCAGCAGTTCCGACCGAGGACAGGGCAGGCGAACCGCTAACTATGGCTACACCTTC.

This clonotype came up many times. The CDR3: CASSPQGPAGTQYF. CDR3 bases: TGTGCCAGCAGTCCCCAGGGACCCGCGGGGACCCAGTACTTC. This chain uses TRBV27 with TRBJ2-5; D could derive from TRBD1 or TRBD2 (5 bases each). The V and J ends lost 5 bases and 7 bases respectively, with 17 bases between them. The germline CDR1 and CDR2 sequences are MNHEY and SMNVEV (reference sequence). The CDR3 loop spans 14 amino acids.

CDR3 protein: CASSWDSEQYF. The CDR3 nucleotides read TGTGCCAGCAGTTGGGACAGCGAGCAGTACTTC. This chain uses TRBV5-6 with TRBJ2-7, with 7 bases matching TRBD1. Trimming cost V 5 bases and J 6 bases; bases outside gene matches: 2. The germline V gene has CDR1 SGHDT and CDR2 YYEEEE. This CDR3 is 11 amino acids long.

This clonotype was seen many times. The chain is built from TRBV20-1 and TRBJ1-6; no clear D. There are 13 residues in the CDR3. The V gene lost 5 bases and the J gene lost 7 bases, with 12 bases spanning the gap. The germline V gene has CDR1 DFQATT and CDR2 SNEGSKA (reference sequence). CDR3 bases: TGCAGTGCTGTTATACCGGGGAATTCACCCCTCCACTTT. This translates into CSAVIPGNSPLHF.

In this sample, this clonotype turned up many times. The chain uses TRBV5-1 and TRBJ2-7; D gene unclear. Trimming removed 0 bases at V and 2 bases at J, with 3 bases between. This CDR3 is built from 12 residues. The germline CDR1 and CDR2 sequences are SGHRS and YFSETQ. The CDR3 nucleotides are TGCGCCAGCAGCTTGGCCCCCTACGAGCAGTACTTC. The encoded protein is CASSLAPYEQYF.

The sample holds many counts of this clonotype. V and J are TRBV27 and TRBJ1-1; 7 nucleotides line up with TRBD1. This CDR3 has 14 residues. CDR1 MNHEY and CDR2 SMNVEV come from the germline V gene (reference sequence). Trimming removed 5 bases from V and 14 bases from J; junction bases left unmatched: 17. The CDR3 here is CASSPISRDRRVFF. CDR3 DNA sequence: TGTGCCAGCAGTCCGATTTCCCGGGACAGAAGGGTATTCTTT.

Worth noting for this clonotype: The missing conserved phenylalanine or tryptophan at the end of this CDR3 makes a read error likely. The chain combines TRBV12-3 or TRBV12-4 with TRBJ1-1; D possibly corresponds to TRBD1 (5 bases). With 5 bases removed from V and 0 bases from J, the gap between germline ends came to 13 bases. There are 15 residues in the CDR3. CDR3 protein: CASSHGTVMNTEAFV. CDR3 sequence (DNA): TGTGCCAGCAGTCACGGGACGGTAATGAACACTGAAGCTTTCGTT.

This chain connects TRBV7-3 to TRBJ2-5; the match to TRBD2 covers 10 bases. V trimming: 5 bases; J trimming: 4 bases; junction bases outside the gene matches: 4. The CDR3 length is 14 residues. In germline, CDR1 is SGHTA, CDR2 FQGTGA. In DNA form, the CDR3 reads TGTGCCAGCAGCATGCGACTAGCGGGAGAGACCCAGTACTTC. As protein: CASSMRLAGETQYF.

The chain joins TRBV14 to TRBJ2-7, with 8 bases identical to TRBD2. The junction had 6 bases not matched to a gene; V was cut back by 2 bases and J by 3 bases. Germline-derived CDR1 and CDR2 are SGHDN and FVKESK. The CDR3 length is 15 residues. For the CDR3, the DNA is TGTGCCAGCAGCCAAACAGCGGGAGTACGCTACGAGCAGTACTTC. Residues: CASSQTAGVRYEQYF.

V is TRBV4-1 and J is TRBJ1-1; no reliable D call. The length of the CDR3 is 14 residues. The V gene lost 0 bases and the J gene lost 2 bases, with 7 bases spanning the gap. CDR1 is MGHRA and CDR2 is YSYEKL in the germline V gene. For the CDR3, the DNA is TGCGCCAGCAGCCAAGAGGTCTTTAACACTGAAGCTTTCTTT. Protein sequence: CASSQEVFNTEAFF.

This clonotype came up many times. V usage is TRBV18 and J usage is TRBJ2-5; weak D call: TRBD2 (5 bases). Germline CDR1 is KGHSH and CDR2 is LQKENI. This CDR3 is 14 amino acids long. Trimming took off 3 bases at V and 2 bases at J, with 10 bases between the two ends. As DNA, the CDR3 is TGTGCCAGCTCACCGGCGGAGCGGCAAGAGACCCAGTACTTC. It translates to CASSPAERQETQYF.